These 24 T cell receptor beta chains came from one sample sequenced in a study of post-analysis software for immune sequencing data. Study-level results: In patients, about 5 TRBV segments were more frequent than in controls, with TRBV5-6, TRBV5-1 and TRBV20-1 among them.

Antigen specificity for these receptors is unknown. Libraries were made from TCR beta cDNA, and they carried unique molecular identifiers. TCRdb reprocessed the PCR reads via MiXCR and lists one record per CDR3 protein. The sample contains 250,000 to 300,000 distinct CDR3 sequences, 36% of which appear only once. The sample consisted of blood. All receptors derive from a girl aged 10 to 17 with multiple sclerosis.

This clonotype was seen just once. The CDR3 nucleotides are TGTGCCGTCGACGGGTATAGCGGGAACGGGCCTTATGAGCAGTACTTC. It encodes CAVDGYSGNGPYEQYF. This chain uses TRBV12-3 or TRBV12-4 with TRBJ2-7; TRBD2 matches at 8 bases. The CDR3 extends over 16 amino acids. With 11 bases clipped from V and 7 bases from J, the junction kept 22 bases outside the gene matches.

About this clonotype: A read error is possible here, since a much larger clone lies one base away. The CDR3 loop is CASSPLSGRAWGEQFF. CDR3 sequence (DNA): TGTGCCAGCAGCCCCCTCTCCGGCAGGGCCTGGGGTGAGCAGTTCTTC. The chain couples TRBV25-1 to TRBJ2-1, with a possible D match to TRBD1 (5 bases). Germline CDR1 is MGHDK and CDR2 is SYGVNS. V shed 6 bases and J shed 9 bases, with 24 bases lying between them. This CDR3 is 16 amino acids long.

The chain joins TRBV20-1 to TRBJ1-4; D is ambiguous. The CDR3 extends over 13 amino acids. The V gene lost 5 bases and the J gene lost 5 bases, with 12 bases spanning the gap. In germline, CDR1 is DFQATT, CDR2 SNEGSKA (reference sequence). The DNA for the CDR3 is TGCAGTGCTGGACTACCCTTAAATGAAAAACTGTTTTTT. As protein: CSAGLPLNEKLFF.

The rearrangement links TRBV21-1 to TRBJ1-1. TRBV21-1 is a documented pseudogene. The CDR3 is made up of 16 amino acids. The CDR3 reads CASSILRRYENTEAFF. The CDR3 coding sequence is TGTGCCAGCAGCATATTGAGACGTTACGAGAACACTGAAGCTTTCTTT.

This clonotype appeared a few times. The V call is TRBV5-5, the J call TRBJ2-5, with TRBD1 as a possible D gene (5 bases). The germline CDR1 and CDR2 sequences are SGHKS and YYEKEE (reference sequence). The V end lost 2 bases, the J end lost 5 bases, and 10 bases lay between the germline ends. The CDR3 runs to 13 residues. The CDR3 reads CASSLRTRETQYF. The CDR3 DNA follows: TGTGCCAGCAGCTTACGGACACGGGAGACCCAGTACTTC.

This clonotype was observed many times. J is TRBJ1-1 and V is TRBV19, with D hard to call. In germline, CDR1 is LNHDA, CDR2 SQIVND (reference sequence). With 5 bases removed from V and 1 base from J, the gap between germline ends came to 14 bases. This CDR3 has 15 residues. The CDR3 nucleotides are TGTGCCAGTAGTCTCGACCCGGCCGGGAACACTGAAGCTTTCTTT. This sequence encodes CASSLDPAGNTEAFF.

This clonotype occurred many times. Here the CDR3 reads CASSQPAGEETQYF. The CDR3 region has the DNA TGTGCCAGCAGCCAACCAGCGGGAGAAGAGACCCAGTACTTC. The rearrangement joins TRBV3-1 to TRBJ2-5; 8 bases line up with TRBD2. V was clipped by 2 bases and J by 3 bases; unmatched bases: 2. Germline V gives CDR1 LGHDT, CDR2 YNNKEL (reference sequence). The length of the CDR3 is 14 residues.

Concerning this clonotype: This clone may be a read error of a much larger clone one base away. The CDR3 loop reads CASSALGVGADEQLF. The CDR3 region has the DNA TGCGCCAGCAGCGCCCTGGGGGTAGGGGCCGATGAGCAGCTCTTC. This chain joins TRBV5-1 and TRBJ2-1; D possibly matches TRBD1 or TRBD2 (5 bases each). The CDR3 spans 15 residues. Germline V lookup: CDR1 SGHRS, CDR2 YFSETQ. Combining the CDR3 with reference TRBV5-1 and TRBJ2-1 gives the whole variable domain KAGVTQTPRYLIKTRGQQVTLSCSPISGHRSVSWYQQTPGQGLQFLFEYFSETQRNKGNFPGRFSGRQFSNSRSEMNVSTLELGDSALYLCASSALGVGADEQLFGPGTRLTVL.

The CDR3 loop reads CSARDKGEITEAFF. The CDR3 DNA is TGCAGTGCTAGAGATAAAGGGGAGATCACTGAAGCTTTCTTT. The chain links TRBV20-1 to TRBJ1-1, with D possibly TRBD1 on 5 matching bases. Germline V CDR1 and CDR2: DFQATT, SNEGSKA (reference sequence). Trimming cost V 0 bases and J 4 bases, with 12 bases left between them. The CDR3 extends over 14 amino acids.

In this sample, this clonotype turned up a few times. The chain links TRBV5-1 to TRBJ2-7, with unresolved D. This CDR3 is 14 amino acids long. Germline CDR1 SGHRS, CDR2 YFSETQ. The ends were cut back, 2 bases at V and 1 base at J, with 10 bases in the middle. As DNA, the CDR3 is TGCGCCAGCAGCTTTGACATGGTTTCCTACGAGCAGTACTTC. Its protein product is CASSFDMVSYEQYF.

This clonotype came up many times. The chain combines TRBV5-1 with TRBJ1-2; 8 positions match TRBD1. With 2 bases clipped from V and 0 bases from J, the junction kept 3 bases outside the gene matches. Germline values: CDR1 SGHRS, CDR2 YFSETQ. The CDR3 covers 15 residues. CDR3 region: CASSLRTGTNYGYTF. CDR3 nucleotides: TGCGCCAGCAGCTTAAGGACAGGGACTAACTATGGCTACACCTTC.

This clonotype was counted at least ten times. V gene TRBV7-2 combines with J gene TRBJ2-1, with D unclear. This CDR3 region has 15 residues. V lost 0 bases, J lost 1 base, and 7 bases lay in between. Germline V lookup: CDR1 SGHTA, CDR2 FQGNSA. The CDR3 DNA reads as TGTGCCAGCAGCTTAGCCATGAGATCCTACAATGAGCAGTTCTTC. Amino acids: CASSLAMRSYNEQFF.

This clonotype has at least ten counts. V usage is TRBV20-1 and J usage is TRBJ1-5; a weak D match, TRBD1 (6 bases). CDR1 and CDR2 (germline): DFQATT, SNEGSKA (reference sequence). Trimming stripped 7 bases from V and 6 bases from J, with 13 bases between. This CDR3 has 12 residues. The CDR3 sequence: CSVDSRSQPQHF. CDR3 in DNA: TGCAGTGTGGACAGCCGCAGTCAGCCCCAGCATTTT.

At least ten counts were recorded for this clonotype. The gene calls are TRBV20-1 and TRBJ2-3; TRBD1 agrees at 9 bases. Germline V gene data show CDR1 as DFQATT and CDR2 as SNEGSKA (reference sequence). Trimming removed 5 bases from V and 3 bases from J; junction bases left unmatched: 3. This CDR3 contains 13 residues. The CDR3 loop reads CSAWDRVTDTQYF. CDR3 DNA: TGCAGTGCTTGGGACAGGGTGACAGATACGCAGTATTTT.

The J gene is TRBJ2-2, the V gene TRBV10-3; 8 bases agree with TRBD1. The J segment lost 1 base and the V segment lost 4 bases, leaving 5 bases of the junction unmatched. The CDR3 spans 16 residues. The germline CDR1 and CDR2 sequences are ENHRY and SYGVKD. The CDR3 DNA reads TGTGCCATCAGTGGAGTTGGACAGGGGAACACCGGGGAGCTGTTTTTT. This translates into CAISGVGQGNTGELFF.

This rearrangement joins TRBV16 to TRBJ1-4; possibly TRBD1 for D (5 bases). The V end was cut by 8 bases, the J end by 8 bases, with 15 bases between. CDR3 size: 13 residues. The V gene's germline CDR1 is KGHSY and CDR2 FQNENV. CDR3 nucleotide sequence: TGTGCCAGCGGAAGGGACCGTGGGGAAAAACTGTTTTTT. Translated, it gives CASGRDRGEKLFF.

This clonotype came up many times. The chain links TRBV20-1 to TRBJ2-5; 9 bases align to TRBD1. Trimming took 6 bases from V and 4 from J; bases not matched to a gene: 9. CDR3 length equals 14 residues. The germline CDR1 and CDR2 sequences are DFQATT and SNEGSKA (reference sequence). This CDR3 reads CSASRPTGGETQYF. The CDR3 region has the DNA TGCAGTGCCTCCCGCCCGACAGGGGGAGAGACCCAGTACTTC.

The chain couples TRBV20-1 to TRBJ2-3, with a weak D call TRBD1 (6 bases). Germline CDR1 and CDR2: DFQATT and SNEGSKA (reference sequence). The CDR3 loop spans 16 amino acids. V lost 6 bases and J 2 bases, leaving 21 bases between the germline ends. The CDR3 DNA reads as TGCAGTGCAAATCAGGGGATTGGCTTAATCACAGATACGCAGTATTTT. As protein: CSANQGIGLITDTQYF.

This clonotype has just a few counts. The CDR3 loop reads CASSLEGGGGPPESYNEQFF. CDR3 nucleotide sequence: TGCGCCAGCAGCTTGGAGGGGGGCGGGGGGCCCCCTGAATCCTACAATGAGCAGTTCTTC. V gene TRBV5-1 combines with J gene TRBJ2-1; 8 bases agree with TRBD2. There are 20 residues in the CDR3. Germline-derived CDR1 and CDR2 are SGHRS and YFSETQ. V lost 0 bases and J lost 1; bases outside the gene matches: 15.

This clonotype appeared a few times. The chain carries TRBV20-1 and TRBJ2-3, with 11 bases fitting TRBD2. The CDR3 spans 14 residues. With V trimmed by 5 bases and J by 5 bases, 6 bases remained unmatched. The germline V gene encodes CDR1 DFQATT and CDR2 SNEGSKA (reference sequence). CDR3 DNA: TGCAGTGCTGCCGGGACTAGCGGCATAGATACGCAGTATTTT. It specifies CSAAGTSGIDTQYF.

Comment on this clonotype: Being one base from a much bigger clone, this may be a read error. V gene TRBV29-1 combines with J gene TRBJ1-1; D is unresolved. Looked up from germline, CDR1 is SQVTM and CDR2 is ANQGSEA. V shed 2 bases and J shed 10 bases, with 17 bases lying between them. The CDR3 loop spans 13 amino acids. This chain's CDR3 is CSVENGTVRGAFF. DNA for the CDR3: TGCAGCGTTGAAAATGGAACAGTACGGGGAGCTTTCTTT.

This clonotype was found many times. This chain uses TRBV20-1 with TRBJ1-1; D is perhaps TRBD1 (6 bases). Trimming removed 3 bases from V and 0 bases from J, with 17 bases in between. In germline, CDR1 is DFQATT, CDR2 SNEGSKA (reference sequence). The CDR3 sequence is 16 residues long. The CDR3 coding sequence is TGCAGTGCTAGGCTGGGGGGCTCAGTACTGAACACTGAAGCTTTCTTT. Its translation is CSARLGGSVLNTEAFF.

The J gene is TRBJ2-5, the V gene TRBV2; TRBD2 might be the D (5 bases). CDR1 SNHLY and CDR2 FYNNEI come from the germline V gene. This CDR3 spans 13 amino acids. Trimming shortened V by 8 bases and J by 3 bases, and 13 bases separated the two germline ends. The CDR3 nucleotides are TGTGCCAGCGTGGATTGGGGAGAAGAGACCCAGTACTTC. Translated, it gives CASVDWGEETQYF. Full variable domain (missing parts from reference TRBV2 and TRBJ2-5): EPEVTQTPSHQVTQMGQEVILRCVPISNHLYFYWYRQILGQKVEFLVSFYNNEISEKSEIFDDQFSVERPDGSNFTLKIRSTKLEDSAMYFCASVDWGEETQYFGPGTRLLVL.

About this clonotype itself: A read error may account for a junction end that differs from germline. This chain uses TRBV5-1 with TRBJ2-2, with D perhaps TRBD2 (5 bases). The CDR3 sequence is 15 residues long. CDR1 is SGHRS, CDR2 YFSETQ, per germline. DNA of the CDR3: TGCGCCAGCAGCTTGAACGCCGCGAACACCGGGGAGCGGTTTTTT. Protein sequence: CASSLNAANTGERFF.